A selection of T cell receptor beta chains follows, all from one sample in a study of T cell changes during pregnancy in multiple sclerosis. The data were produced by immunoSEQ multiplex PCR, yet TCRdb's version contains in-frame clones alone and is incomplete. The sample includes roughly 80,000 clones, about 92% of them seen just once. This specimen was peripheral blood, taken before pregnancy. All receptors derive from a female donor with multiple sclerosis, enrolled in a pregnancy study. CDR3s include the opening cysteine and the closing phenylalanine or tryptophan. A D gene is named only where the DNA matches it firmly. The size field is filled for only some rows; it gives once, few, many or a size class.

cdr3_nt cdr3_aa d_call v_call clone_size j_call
TGTGCCAGCAGCTTAGTCCAGGGCACCTTTCAGTACTTC CASSLVQGTFQYF . TRBV7-2 . TRBJ2-4
TGTGCCAGCAGCTTAGTATGGGCAGGCCACAGTGGCTACACCTTC CASSLVWAGHSGYTF . TRBV7-2 . TRBJ1-2
TGTGCCAGCAGCCGATGGGACACTTACAATGAGCAGTTCTTC CASSRWDTYNEQFF . TRBV5-6 . TRBJ2-1
TGTGCCAGCAGCAGGACAGGTGGCCGAGCTTTCTTT CASSRTGGRAFF TRBD1 TRBV7-9 . TRBJ1-1
TGTGCCAGCAGCTTCTGGGGAGGGAATGAGCAGTTCTTC CASSFWGGNEQFF TRBD2 TRBV11-1 . TRBJ2-1
TGCAGCGTCGGACAGGGGATCCCCTACGAGCAGTACTTC CSVGQGIPYEQYF TRBD1 TRBV29-1 . TRBJ2-7
TGTGCCAGCAGTGAATTTGCGGGAAGCACAGATACGCAGTATTTT CASSEFAGSTDTQYF . TRBV6-1 . TRBJ2-3
TGTGCCCCACGGAGGAGGGGGCAGAGCAATCAGCCCCAGCATTTT CAPRRRGQSNQPQHF TRBD1 TRBV10-3 . TRBJ1-5
TGTGCCAGCAGTTTGACAGGGGGCGTCGAAAAACTGTTTTTT CASSLTGGVEKLFF TRBD1 TRBV7-6 . TRBJ1-4
TGTGCCAGCAGCTCCTTGGGACTAGCGGATTACAATGAGCAGTTCTTC CASSSLGLADYNEQFF TRBD2 TRBV5-6 . TRBJ2-1
TGTGCCAGCAGCTTAACTCTTGGGACAGGGGGCATGAACACTGAAGCTTTCTTT CASSLTLGTGGMNTEAFF TRBD1 TRBV7-8 . TRBJ1-1
TGTGCCAGCAGCTTGGTCAGGGGCGTAATCACTGAAGCTTTCTTT CASSLVRGVITEAFF . TRBV5-4 . TRBJ1-1
TGTGCCAGTCGCCCCCGAATTGTAGCGGGAGTGTTCTTC CASRPRIVAGVFF TRBD2 TRBV28 . TRBJ2-1
TGTGCCAGCAGCTCTTTCAGACAGGGTCGGGAAAAACTGTTTTTT CASSSFRQGREKLFF TRBD1 TRBV7-9 . TRBJ1-4
TGCGCCAGCAGCCAATCCGGGGAAGCTTTCTTT CASSQSGEAFF . TRBV4-1 . TRBJ1-1
TGTGCCAGCAGGGACACAGTGGAATCGGGGGAGCTGTTTTTT CASRDTVESGELFF . TRBV28 . TRBJ2-2
TGTGCCAGCAGCTTAGAACAGGGTCAGCAGTACTTC CASSLEQGQQYF . TRBV7-9 . TRBJ2-7
TGTGCCAGCAGCGTAGGGCAGTCCTCTGGAAACACCATATATTTT CASSVGQSSGNTIYF . TRBV9 . TRBJ1-3
TGTGCTAGTGGTTTAAACAGAGGGCTGCCCCCCTACAATGAGCAGTTCTTC CASGLNRGLPPYNEQFF . TRBV12-5 once TRBJ2-1
TGCGCCAGCAGCCAAGACATAAACAGGGGGCATAACGGGGAGCTGTTTTTT CASSQDINRGHNGELFF TRBD1 TRBV4-1 . TRBJ2-2
TGTGCCAGCAGCTGGAGCGGGTTAAACAGCGAGACCCAGTACTTC CASSWSGLNSETQYF . TRBV13 . TRBJ2-5
TGTGCCACCAGCGACGGGTTAGGTACCAATCAGCCCCAGCATTTT CATSDGLGTNQPQHF . TRBV15 . TRBJ1-5
TGCAGCGTTGCCAGCGGGAGGGCTTTAATGCAGTACTTC CSVASGRALMQYF TRBD2 TRBV29-1 . TRBJ2-7
TGCAGCGTTGCCCCCGGGACAGGGAGGGATGAGCAGTTCTTC CSVAPGTGRDEQFF TRBD1 TRBV29-1 . TRBJ2-1
TGTGCCAGCAGCTCCCCGGGGACTCATGGGGCCAACGTCCTGACTTTC CASSSPGTHGANVLTF . TRBV7-3 . TRBJ2-6
TGTGCCAGCAGTGAATATGAACGGGGGTATCAGCCCCAGCATTTT CASSEYERGYQPQHF . TRBV6-1 . TRBJ1-5
TGTGCCAGCAGCTTGGGAGCTACAGGGGTACTATTTGGATTT CASSLGATGVLFGF TRBD1 TRBV5-6 . TRBJ1-1
TGCGCCAGCAGCTACCGACTAGGGTCAGATACGCAGTATTTT CASSYRLGSDTQYF . TRBV4-1 . TRBJ2-3
TGTGCCAGCAGTCCGACAGGCCCCGTACCAAAACTGTTTTTT CASSPTGPVPKLFF . TRBV28 . TRBJ1-4
TGTGCCAGTAGGCGGCAAGGAACTAATGAAAAACTGTTTTTT CASRRQGTNEKLFF . TRBV6-6 . TRBJ1-4
TGTGCCATCTCTAAGGGGGCCCCTGAAGCTTTCTTT CAISKGAPEAFF TRBD1 TRBV10-3 . TRBJ1-1
TGTGCCAGCAGTGAATGGCGGGGCGTGGAGACCCAGTACTTC CASSEWRGVETQYF . TRBV25-1 . TRBJ2-5
TGTGCCAGTAGCCTCCGAGACAGGGCTGGAGATACGCAGTATTTT CASSLRDRAGDTQYF TRBD1 TRBV19 . TRBJ2-3
TGTGCCAGTAGTGTGACAGGGGTGAACTACGAGCAGTACTTC CASSVTGVNYEQYF TRBD1 TRBV19 . TRBJ2-7
TGTGCCAGCAGCCCCGAGTGGGGGAGGGCGGGGAATGAGCAGTTCTTC CASSPEWGRAGNEQFF TRBD2 TRBV7-2 . TRBJ2-1
TGTGCCAGCAGCGGGCATGGTCAGAGCTATGGCTACACCTTC CASSGHGQSYGYTF . TRBV7-9 . TRBJ1-2
TGTGCCAGCAGTTTACTCGACCGGGCAGGGATGGGCAATCAGCCCCAGCATTTT CASSLLDRAGMGNQPQHF . TRBV27 . TRBJ1-5
TGTGCCAGCAGCTTCTATCAAAATGAGCAGTTCTTC CASSFYQNEQFF . TRBV5-5 once TRBJ2-1
TGTGCCAGCAGCCCCGGGGGGCCGGGTATGGCCAAAAACATTCAGTACTTC CASSPGGPGMAKNIQYF . TRBV7-3 . TRBJ2-4
TGTGCCAGTAGTATAAGGGTCGGTTCGGGAAACACTGAAGCTTTCTTT CASSIRVGSGNTEAFF . TRBV19 . TRBJ1-1